This T cell receptor (beta chain) was documented in a study of T cell changes during pregnancy in multiple sclerosis. TCRdb keeps only in-frame clones here, not all; method: immunoSEQ multiplex PCR. In the table there are 56,000 or so clones, 90% of which are singletons. The germline CDR1 and CDR2 sequences are MNHNS and SASEGT. V lost 8 bases and J lost 2, with 13 bases in between. The CDR3 runs to 14 residues. J is TRBJ1-3 and V is TRBV6-1; D is perhaps TRBD1 (5 bases). This material consisted of peripheral blood, taken in the first trimester of pregnancy. This clonotype was sampled from a female donor in good health, enrolled as a control in a pregnancy study. Here the CDR3 reads CASSRGGTGNTIYF. For the CDR3, the DNA is TGTGCCAGCTCTCGCGGGGGAACTGGAAACACCATATATTTT.